The clone carrying this T cell receptor (beta chain) is large (0.1 to 1%) within its sample. The data are from a study of tumor-infiltrating lymphocytes in oesophageal squamous cell carcinoma. Germline V gives CDR1 SGHTA, CDR2 FQGNSA. The CDR3 runs 16 residues. The V segment lost 1 base and the J segment 4 bases; nucleotides outside the gene matches: 2. TCRdb itself ran the PCR reads through MiXCR, one entry per CDR3 protein. The sample has 9,500 to 15,000 distinct CDR3 sequences; about 55% are singletons. This clonotype was obtained from a female donor with esophageal squamous cell carcinoma. The sample was esophageal tumor tissue. The J gene is TRBJ2-7, the V gene TRBV7-2; 15 positions agree with TRBD2. CDR3 nucleotides: TGTGCCAGCAGCTTAGGGACTAGCGGGAGGGGGTACGAGCAGTACTTC. Its protein product is CASSLGTSGRGYEQYF.